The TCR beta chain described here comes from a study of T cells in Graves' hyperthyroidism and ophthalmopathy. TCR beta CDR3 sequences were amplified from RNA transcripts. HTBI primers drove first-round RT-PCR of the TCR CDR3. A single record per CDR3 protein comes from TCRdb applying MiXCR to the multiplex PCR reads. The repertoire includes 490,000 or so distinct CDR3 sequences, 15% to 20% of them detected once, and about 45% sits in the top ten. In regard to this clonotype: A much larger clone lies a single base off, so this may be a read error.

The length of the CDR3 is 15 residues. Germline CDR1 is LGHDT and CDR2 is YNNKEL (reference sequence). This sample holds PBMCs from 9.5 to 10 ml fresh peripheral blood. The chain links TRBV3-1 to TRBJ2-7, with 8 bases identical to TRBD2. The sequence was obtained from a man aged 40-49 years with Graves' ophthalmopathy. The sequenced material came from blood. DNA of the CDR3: TGTGCCTGCAGCCAAGATATACTAGCGGCCTACGAGCAGTACTTC. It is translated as CACSQDILAAYEQYF.